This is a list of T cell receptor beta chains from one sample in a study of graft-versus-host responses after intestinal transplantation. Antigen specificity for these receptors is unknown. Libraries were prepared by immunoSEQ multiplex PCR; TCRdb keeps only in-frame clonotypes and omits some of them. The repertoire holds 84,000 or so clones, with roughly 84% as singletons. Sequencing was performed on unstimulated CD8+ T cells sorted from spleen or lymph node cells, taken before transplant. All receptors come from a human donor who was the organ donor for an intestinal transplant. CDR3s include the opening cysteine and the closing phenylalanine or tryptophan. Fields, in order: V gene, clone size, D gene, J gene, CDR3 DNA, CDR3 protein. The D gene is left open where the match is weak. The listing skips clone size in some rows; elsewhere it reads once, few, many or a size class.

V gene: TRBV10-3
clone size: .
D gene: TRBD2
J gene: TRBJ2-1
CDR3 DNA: TGTGCCGTCCCTAGCGGGCAACACAATGAGCAGTTCTTC
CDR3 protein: CAVPSGQHNEQFF

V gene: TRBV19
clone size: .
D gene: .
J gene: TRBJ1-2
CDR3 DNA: TGTGCCAGTAGTACCGACAGCCTCTATGGCTACACCTTC
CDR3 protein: CASSTDSLYGYTF

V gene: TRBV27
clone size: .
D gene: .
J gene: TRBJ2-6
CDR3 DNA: TGTGCCAGCAGTTTAGGGGTCTCTGGGGCCAACGTCCTGACTTTC
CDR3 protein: CASSLGVSGANVLTF

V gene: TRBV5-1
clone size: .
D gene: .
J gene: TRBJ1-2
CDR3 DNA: TGCGCCAGCAGCTTGGATTTAGGGAATAGCTACACCTTC
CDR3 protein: CASSLDLGNSYTF

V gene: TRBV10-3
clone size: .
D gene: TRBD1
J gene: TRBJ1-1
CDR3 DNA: TGTGCCATCAGTGAGACAGGGGTCCCTGAAGCTTTCTTT
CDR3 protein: CAISETGVPEAFF

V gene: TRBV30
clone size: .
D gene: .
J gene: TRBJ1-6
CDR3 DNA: TGTGCCTGGAGTGTAATCAGGGAGGTCTCCTATAATTCACCCCTCCACTTT
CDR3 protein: CAWSVIREVSYNSPLHF

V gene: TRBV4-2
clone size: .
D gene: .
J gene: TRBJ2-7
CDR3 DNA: TGTGCCAGCAGCTTGTTCGGGGAGCTCCCCTACGAGCAGTACTTC
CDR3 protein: CASSLFGELPYEQYF

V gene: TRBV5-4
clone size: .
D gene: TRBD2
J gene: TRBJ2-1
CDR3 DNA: TGTGCCAGCAGCATCTATAGGTTGCGGGGGGGCCCTGAGCAGTTCTTC
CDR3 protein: CASSIYRLRGGPEQFF

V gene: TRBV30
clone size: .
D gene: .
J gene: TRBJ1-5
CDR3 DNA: TGTGCCTGGAGTCCGGGGTTCAGCAATCAGCCCCAGCATTTT
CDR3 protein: CAWSPGFSNQPQHF

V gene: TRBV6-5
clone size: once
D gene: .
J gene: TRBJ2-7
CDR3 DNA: TGTGCCAGCAGTTCTCTAGGCGAGCAGTACTTC
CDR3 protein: CASSSLGEQYF

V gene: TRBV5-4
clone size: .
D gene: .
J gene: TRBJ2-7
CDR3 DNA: TGTGCCAGCACCCCTAAGGGAGCCCACGAGCAGTACTTC
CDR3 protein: CASTPKGAHEQYF

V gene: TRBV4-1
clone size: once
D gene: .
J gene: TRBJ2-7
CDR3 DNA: TGCGCCAGCAGCCAAGTCGTATCCTACGAGCAGTACTTC
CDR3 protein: CASSQVVSYEQYF

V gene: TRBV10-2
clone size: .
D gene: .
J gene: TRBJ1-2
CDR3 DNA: TGCGCCAGCAGTGAGTCGGACTATGGCTACACCTTC
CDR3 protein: CASSESDYGYTF

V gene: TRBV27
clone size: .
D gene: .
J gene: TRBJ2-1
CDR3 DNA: TGTGCCAGTTTCCTCTTTCCGGCGTCCTACAATGAGCAGTTCTTC
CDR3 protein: CASFLFPASYNEQFF